This is a list of T cell receptor beta chains from one sample in a study of CD8+CD57+ T cells in acquired aplastic anemia. TCRdb reprocessed the reads with MiXCR, giving one entry per CDR3 protein. The sample shows some 130,000 distinct CDR3 sequences, less than 45% of them seen only once. The sequenced material came from sorted CD4+, CD8+, or CD8+CD57+ T cells (not recorded which) from PBMCs. The origin of the receptors is a human donor in good health, serving as a control. Each CDR3 is given with its conserved first and last residue. Each record gives: J gene, D gene, V gene, clone size, CDR3 protein, CDR3 DNA. D genes are given only for firm matches. Size values are once, few and many counts, or a class for expanded clones, and some rows have none.

J gene: TRBJ1-1; D gene: .; V gene: TRBV19; clone size: .; CDR3 protein: CASREQGSGEAFF; CDR3 DNA: TGTGCCAGTAGGGAACAGGGCTCTGGGGAAGCTTTCTTT
J gene: TRBJ2-7; D gene: .; V gene: TRBV12-3/TRBV12-4; clone size: many; CDR3 protein: CASRLSVASDEQYF; CDR3 DNA: TGTGCCAGCAGGCTAAGTGTGGCTAGCGACGAGCAGTACTTC
J gene: TRBJ2-1; D gene: .; V gene: TRBV3-1; clone size: many; CDR3 protein: CASSSRIGPYNEQFF; CDR3 DNA: TGTGCCAGCAGCTCCCGTATAGGCCCATACAATGAGCAGTTCTTC
J gene: TRBJ2-3; D gene: .; V gene: TRBV10-3; clone size: .; CDR3 protein: CAISESTDTQYF; CDR3 DNA: TGTGCCATCAGTGAGTCAACAGATACGCAGTATTTT
J gene: TRBJ2-5; D gene: TRBD2; V gene: TRBV6-1; clone size: .; CDR3 protein: CTSRLAKYQETQYF; CDR3 DNA: TGTACCAGTAGACTAGCGAAGTACCAAGAGACCCAGTACTTC
J gene: TRBJ1-2; D gene: TRBD1; V gene: TRBV25-1; clone size: .; CDR3 protein: CASSVEGQGAYGYTF; CDR3 DNA: TGTGCCAGCAGCGTAGAGGGACAGGGGGCTTATGGCTACACCTTC
J gene: TRBJ2-3; D gene: .; V gene: TRBV15; clone size: .; CDR3 protein: CATSRPLGAYTDTQYF; CDR3 DNA: TGTGCCACCAGCAGACCTCTCGGGGCTTACACAGATACGCAGTATTTT
J gene: TRBJ2-1; D gene: .; V gene: TRBV12-3/TRBV12-4; clone size: many; CDR3 protein: CASRKGDNEQFF; CDR3 DNA: TGTGCCAGCAGAAAGGGCGACAATGAGCAGTTCTTC
J gene: TRBJ1-1; D gene: .; V gene: TRBV4-1; clone size: many; CDR3 protein: CASSQGPTENTEAFF; CDR3 DNA: TGCGCCAGCAGCCAAGGACCGACAGAGAACACTGAAGCTTTCTTT
J gene: TRBJ2-5; D gene: .; V gene: TRBV4-2; clone size: many; CDR3 protein: CASSQDLGVEETQYF; CDR3 DNA: TGTGCCAGCAGCCAAGATCTGGGGGTGGAAGAGACCCAGTACTTC
J gene: TRBJ2-1; D gene: TRBD2; V gene: TRBV29-1; clone size: .; CDR3 protein: CSVVSGDSYNEQFF; CDR3 DNA: TGCAGCGTTGTGAGCGGGGACTCCTACAATGAGCAGTTCTTC
J gene: TRBJ2-3; D gene: TRBD2; V gene: TRBV7-2; clone size: many; CDR3 protein: CASSLTSGGGDTQYF; CDR3 DNA: TGTGCCAGCAGCTTAACTAGCGGGGGGGGAGATACGCAGTATTTT
J gene: TRBJ2-1; D gene: .; V gene: TRBV24-1; clone size: many; CDR3 protein: CATSDFQDRDNEQFF; CDR3 DNA: TGTGCCACCAGTGATTTTCAGGACCGAGACAATGAGCAGTTCTTC
J gene: TRBJ2-5; D gene: TRBD2; V gene: TRBV24-1; clone size: many; CDR3 protein: CATSDLPSGGYQETQYF; CDR3 DNA: TGTGCCACCAGTGATTTGCCTAGCGGGGGTTATCAAGAGACCCAGTACTTC
J gene: TRBJ2-7; D gene: .; V gene: TRBV23-1; clone size: .; CDR3 protein: CASRRDIGYEQYF; CDR3 DNA: TGCGCCAGCAGAAGGGACATCGGCTACGAGCAGTACTTC
J gene: TRBJ2-7; D gene: .; V gene: TRBV25-1; clone size: .; CDR3 protein: CASSDLHEQYF; CDR3 DNA: TGTGCCAGCAGTGATTTACACGAGCAGTACTTC
J gene: TRBJ2-5; D gene: .; V gene: TRBV29-1; clone size: many; CDR3 protein: CSISSFKETQYF; CDR3 DNA: TGCAGCATTTCGAGCTTTAAAGAGACCCAGTACTTC
J gene: TRBJ2-1; D gene: TRBD2; V gene: TRBV15; clone size: many; CDR3 protein: CATSSALAGAYNEQFF; CDR3 DNA: TGTGCCACCAGCAGTGCCCTAGCGGGGGCCTACAATGAGCAGTTCTTC
J gene: TRBJ2-2; D gene: TRBD2; V gene: TRBV15; clone size: many; CDR3 protein: CATSNLASGNTGELFF; CDR3 DNA: TGTGCCACCAGCAATTTGGCTAGCGGGAACACCGGGGAGCTGTTTTTT
J gene: TRBJ2-7; D gene: .; V gene: TRBV6-1; clone size: .; CDR3 protein: CASSPQSSSVSEQYF; CDR3 DNA: TGTGCCAGCAGTCCCCAGAGCTCTAGCGTCTCCGAGCAGTACTTC
J gene: TRBJ2-1; D gene: .; V gene: TRBV24-1; clone size: .; CDR3 protein: CASRRVVSDEQFF; CDR3 DNA: TGTGCCAGCAGACGGGTCGTTTCGGATGAGCAGTTCTTC
J gene: TRBJ1-2; D gene: .; V gene: TRBV2; clone size: many; CDR3 protein: CASTALGGYTF; CDR3 DNA: TGTGCCAGCACGGCCCTGGGGGGCTACACCTTC
J gene: TRBJ1-1; D gene: .; V gene: TRBV13; clone size: many; CDR3 protein: CASSLGQKNTEAFF; CDR3 DNA: TGTGCCAGCAGCTTAGGACAGAAGAACACTGAAGCTTTCTTT
J gene: TRBJ1-1; D gene: .; V gene: TRBV6-1; clone size: few; CDR3 protein: CASSDTNKAFF; CDR3 DNA: TGTGCCAGCAGTGACACAAATAAGGCTTTCTTT
J gene: TRBJ2-7; D gene: TRBD1; V gene: TRBV10-3; clone size: .; CDR3 protein: CAISFPGQGAYEQYF; CDR3 DNA: TGTGCCATCAGTTTTCCCGGACAGGGAGCCTACGAGCAGTACTTC
J gene: TRBJ2-3; D gene: TRBD1; V gene: TRBV20-1; clone size: many; CDR3 protein: CSAILQGIDTQYF; CDR3 DNA: TGCAGTGCTATCCTACAGGGGATTGATACGCAGTATTTT
J gene: TRBJ2-1; D gene: .; V gene: TRBV27; clone size: many; CDR3 protein: CASSRRGVQFF; CDR3 DNA: TGTGCCAGCAGTAGGCGGGGTGTGCAGTTCTTC
J gene: TRBJ2-2; D gene: TRBD2; V gene: TRBV29-1; clone size: many; CDR3 protein: CSARKGLARDTGELFF; CDR3 DNA: TGCAGCGCCCGGAAGGGACTAGCGCGGGACACCGGGGAGCTGTTTTTT
J gene: TRBJ2-4; D gene: .; V gene: TRBV7-2; clone size: many; CDR3 protein: CASSSTTNIQYF; CDR3 DNA: TGTGCCAGCAGCTCGACCACAAACATTCAGTACTTC
J gene: TRBJ2-1; D gene: TRBD2; V gene: TRBV2; clone size: many; CDR3 protein: CASSVASGTQQFF; CDR3 DNA: TGTGCCAGCAGCGTGGCTAGCGGAACACAGCAGTTCTTC
J gene: TRBJ1-5; D gene: TRBD1; V gene: TRBV6-4; clone size: many; CDR3 protein: CASRPTGGGNQPQHF; CDR3 DNA: TGTGCCAGCAGACCCACAGGGGGCGGCAATCAGCCCCAGCATTTT
J gene: TRBJ1-3; D gene: .; V gene: TRBV18; clone size: few; CDR3 protein: CASSREEAGGGNTIYF; CDR3 DNA: TGTGCCAGCTCCCGAGAAGAGGCAGGCGGTGGAAACACCATATATTTT
J gene: TRBJ2-5; D gene: TRBD2; V gene: TRBV5-6; clone size: .; CDR3 protein: CASSLAKLALETQYF; CDR3 DNA: TGTGCCAGCAGCTTGGCCAAACTAGCGTTGGAGACCCAGTACTTC
J gene: TRBJ2-3; D gene: TRBD2; V gene: TRBV5-1; clone size: many; CDR3 protein: CASSRTGLAGGVASTDTQYF; CDR3 DNA: TGCGCCAGCAGCCGTACGGGACTAGCGGGGGGTGTCGCCAGCACAGATACGCAGTATTTT
J gene: TRBJ1-1; D gene: .; V gene: TRBV18; clone size: many; CDR3 protein: CASSPDSDEAFF; CDR3 DNA: TGTGCCAGCTCACCGGACAGTGATGAAGCTTTCTTT
J gene: TRBJ1-2; D gene: TRBD1; V gene: TRBV25-1; clone size: .; CDR3 protein: CASKPPRITGGGGYTF; CDR3 DNA: TGTGCCAGCAAGCCGCCACGAATCACAGGGGGAGGCGGCTACACCTTC
J gene: TRBJ1-2; D gene: .; V gene: TRBV2; clone size: many; CDR3 protein: CASLSPRVSGYTF; CDR3 DNA: TGTGCCAGCTTATCCCCGAGGGTTTCGGGCTACACCTTC
J gene: TRBJ1-1; D gene: TRBD1; V gene: TRBV29-1; clone size: .; CDR3 protein: CSVARRGQGAAFF; CDR3 DNA: TGCAGCGTCGCCCGAAGGGGACAGGGGGCGGCTTTCTTT
J gene: TRBJ1-3; D gene: .; V gene: TRBV2; clone size: .; CDR3 protein: CASSVRTVNTIYF; CDR3 DNA: TGTGCCAGCAGTGTGCGGACTGTAAACACCATATATTTT
J gene: TRBJ2-6; D gene: .; V gene: TRBV19; clone size: many; CDR3 protein: CASSPGSRSGANVLTF; CDR3 DNA: TGTGCCAGTAGTCCAGGTTCTCGCTCTGGGGCCAACGTCCTGACTTTC
J gene: TRBJ2-3; D gene: .; V gene: TRBV7-6; clone size: many; CDR3 protein: CASSFNAGPNTDTQYF; CDR3 DNA: TGTGCCAGCAGCTTTAACGCGGGCCCAAACACAGATACGCAGTATTTT
J gene: TRBJ2-2; D gene: .; V gene: TRBV3-1; clone size: few; CDR3 protein: CASSQDQTLRDTGELFF; CDR3 DNA: TGTGCCAGCAGCCAAGACCAGACCCTGAGGGACACCGGGGAGCTGTTTTTT
J gene: TRBJ2-7; D gene: .; V gene: TRBV7-8; clone size: .; CDR3 protein: CASSLRLLDYEQYF; CDR3 DNA: TGTGCCAGCAGCTTAAGGTTATTGGACTACGAGCAGTACTTC
J gene: TRBJ1-1; D gene: .; V gene: TRBV6-1; clone size: many; CDR3 protein: CASSARTPWTEAFF; CDR3 DNA: TGTGCCAGCAGTGCCAGGACACCTTGGACTGAAGCTTTCTTT
J gene: TRBJ1-2; D gene: TRBD1; V gene: TRBV7-6; clone size: .; CDR3 protein: CASSFLNRGIDYGYTF; CDR3 DNA: TGTGCCAGCAGTTTTTTGAACAGGGGAATTGACTATGGCTACACCTTC
J gene: TRBJ2-2; D gene: TRBD1; V gene: TRBV24-1; clone size: .; CDR3 protein: CASSDLTGTGFPGELFF; CDR3 DNA: TGTGCCTCCAGTGATTTGACCGGGACAGGGTTTCCCGGGGAGCTGTTTTTT
J gene: TRBJ1-6; D gene: .; V gene: TRBV10-3; clone size: many; CDR3 protein: CAISETVSDSPLHF; CDR3 DNA: TGTGCCATCAGTGAAACAGTATCTGATTCACCCCTCCACTTT
J gene: TRBJ2-1; D gene: .; V gene: TRBV5-1; clone size: .; CDR3 protein: CASSLEGNGQFF; CDR3 DNA: TGCGCCAGCAGCTTGGAAGGGAATGGGCAGTTCTTC
J gene: TRBJ1-5; D gene: .; V gene: TRBV18; clone size: few; CDR3 protein: CASSPRRDENQPQHF; CDR3 DNA: TGTGCCAGCTCACCACGCCGCGACGAGAATCAGCCCCAGCATTTT
J gene: TRBJ1-2; D gene: .; V gene: TRBV15; clone size: .; CDR3 protein: CATSTLDSIYGYTF; CDR3 DNA: TGTGCCACCAGCACCCTGGACAGCATCTATGGCTACACCTTC
J gene: TRBJ1-5; D gene: .; V gene: TRBV30; clone size: many; CDR3 protein: CAWSGSNQPQHF; CDR3 DNA: TGTGCCTGGAGTGGTAGCAATCAGCCCCAGCATTTT
J gene: TRBJ1-1; D gene: .; V gene: TRBV12-3/TRBV12-4; clone size: many; CDR3 protein: CASSPKDEAFF; CDR3 DNA: TGTGCCAGCAGCCCCAAAGACGAAGCTTTCTTT
J gene: TRBJ1-5; D gene: .; V gene: TRBV7-6; clone size: few; CDR3 protein: CASSNYRDPPRHF; CDR3 DNA: TGTGCCAGCAGCAATTACAGGGATCCGCCCCGGCATTTT
J gene: TRBJ1-2; D gene: TRBD1; V gene: TRBV29-1; clone size: few; CDR3 protein: CSVARTGIAYGYTF; CDR3 DNA: TGCAGCGTTGCTCGGACAGGGATTGCCTATGGCTACACCTTC
J gene: TRBJ1-3; D gene: .; V gene: TRBV20-1; clone size: many; CDR3 protein: CSARGVTVGDGGNTIYF; CDR3 DNA: TGCAGTGCTAGAGGAGTAACGGTGGGAGACGGTGGAAACACCATATATTTT
J gene: TRBJ2-3; D gene: TRBD1; V gene: TRBV15; clone size: .; CDR3 protein: CATSLRQGGLDTQYF; CDR3 DNA: TGTGCCACCAGTCTGAGACAGGGCGGGTTGGATACGCAGTATTTT
J gene: TRBJ1-1; D gene: TRBD1; V gene: TRBV6-5; clone size: many; CDR3 protein: CASSLGDRVTEAFF; CDR3 DNA: TGTGCCAGCAGTTTGGGGGACAGGGTCACTGAAGCTTTCTTT